The 31 T cell receptor beta chains reported below all come from one sample, sequenced in a study of blood T cells in healthy people across ages. A second PCR of 7 to 11 cycles used a sample-barcoded 5' primer and a J-beta primer mix. TCRdb recomputed calls from the 5' RACE reads with MiXCR, one row per CDR3 protein. The sample lists about 570,000 distinct CDR3 sequences, 27% occurring once. Sequenced material: blood. These receptors originate from a woman in her sixties or seventies in good health.

As to this clonotype: The CDR3 end shows no conserved phenylalanine or tryptophan, and so a read error is likely. The CDR3 reads CASSLGGTSGHNEQFS. CDR3 sequence (DNA): TGCGCCAGCAGCTTGGGAGGGACTAGCGGACACAATGAGCAGTTCTCC. The J gene is TRBJ2-1, the V gene TRBV5-1, with 11 bases aligning to TRBD2. Germline V gene data show CDR1 as SGHRS and CDR2 as YFSETQ. The trim removed 0 bases at V and 5 bases at J, leaving 4 bases unmatched. The CDR3 sequence is 16 residues long.

The CDR3 coding sequence is TGTGCCAGCAGCTTAGCGCCCGGCCCCACCGGGGAGCTGTTTTTT. It translates to CASSLAPGPTGELFF. The gene calls are TRBV7-7 and TRBJ2-2; D uncertain. Germline CDR1 SSHAT, CDR2 FNYEAQ (reference sequence). This CDR3 contains 15 residues. Trimming removed 0 bases at V and 4 bases at J, with 9 bases between.

This clonotype showed up just a few times. The chain employs TRBV20-1 and TRBJ2-7; 8 positions agree with TRBD2. This CDR3 spans 14 amino acids. Germline V gene data show CDR1 as DFQATT and CDR2 as SNEGSKA (reference sequence). Unmatched junction bases numbered 8, after V lost 5 bases and J lost 2 bases. The CDR3 DNA is TGCAGTGCTCAAGCGGGGGCCGGACCCTACGAGCAGTACTTC. As protein: CSAQAGAGPYEQYF.

The gene calls are TRBV7-2 and TRBJ1-4; TRBD1 aligns across 8 bases. This CDR3 region has 15 residues. V dropped 5 bases and J dropped 5; count of bases not matched to a gene: 7. Germline assignment: CDR1 SGHTA and CDR2 FQGNSA. CDR3 sequence: CASSTWTGSNEKLFF. The CDR3 DNA sequence: TGTGCCAGCAGCACTTGGACAGGGTCGAATGAAAAACTGTTTTTT. Complete variable domain (other parts from reference TRBV7-2 and TRBJ1-4): GAGVSQSPSNKVTEKGKDVELRCDPISGHTALYWYRQSLGQGLEFLIYFQGNSAPDKSGLPSDRFSAERTGGSVSTLTIQRTQQEDSAVYLCASSTWTGSNEKLFFGSGTQLSVL.

The genes are TRBV4-3 and TRBJ2-7; D gene uncertain. V was trimmed by 0 bases and J by 5 bases, leaving 17 bases between them. Germline V gene sequence: CDR1 LGHNA, CDR2 YSLEER. This CDR3 contains 16 residues. The CDR3 nucleotides are TGCGCCAGCAGCCAAGATTATTCCGTGGCAAGTCACGAGCAGTACTTC. Translating gives CASSQDYSVASHEQYF.

The CDR3 nucleotides are TGTGCCAGCAGAGCCCAGGGGACCTTAAACACTGAAGCTTTCTTT. Its protein is CASRAQGTLNTEAFF. The chain recombines TRBV6-4 with TRBJ1-1; D perhaps matches TRBD1 (6 bases). Germline assignment: CDR1 MRHNA and CDR2 SNTAGT. V lost 6 bases and J 2 bases, leaving 16 bases between the germline ends. CDR3 length: 15 amino acids.

This clonotype turned up a few times. This rearrangement joins TRBV6-5 to TRBJ2-1, with D hard to call. This CDR3 has 15 residues. Trimming left V 5 bases short and J 6 bases short, with 17 bases between. In germline, CDR1 is MNHEY, CDR2 SVGAGI. CDR3 DNA: TGTGCCAGCAGTAGTACAGAAAGCCTGTCCAATGAGCAGTTCTTC. Translation gives CASSSTESLSNEQFF.

V usage is TRBV12-3 or TRBV12-4 and J usage is TRBJ2-3; tentatively, D is TRBD2 (5 bases). There are 15 residues in the CDR3. Trimming took 7 bases from V and 2 from J, leaving 16 bases between them. CDR3 coding DNA: TGTGCCAGCACCCCTTTAGGACTCCACACAGATACGCAGTATTTT. It is translated as CASTPLGLHTDTQYF.

V usage is TRBV29-1 and J usage is TRBJ2-1; no clear D gene. Near its end, the DNA agrees better with TRBJ2-7, so the J call may be wrong. There are 15 residues in the CDR3. CDR1 is SQVTM and CDR2 is ANQGSEA in the germline V gene. This CDR3 is CSVEFGKGLSVEQYF. DNA for the CDR3: TGCAGCGTTGAATTTGGGAAGGGCCTGAGCGTGGAGCAGTACTTC.

This clonotype showed up just a few times. The V call is TRBV10-3, the J call TRBJ1-2, with TRBD1 as a possible D gene (5 bases). The CDR3 spans 13 residues. V was trimmed by 0 bases and J by 7 bases, leaving 9 bases between them. CDR1 and CDR2 from the germline V gene are ENHRY and SYGVKD. The CDR3 protein is CAISESTVGGYTF. CDR3 bases: TGTGCCATCAGTGAGTCGACAGTGGGTGGCTACACCTTC.

The gene calls are TRBV20-1 and TRBJ1-2, with a weak D call TRBD1 (6 bases). Trimming left V 1 base short and J 0 bases short, with 15 bases between. Per germline, CDR1 DFQATT and CDR2 SNEGSKA (reference sequence). The CDR3 is made up of 16 amino acids. As DNA, the CDR3 is TGCAGTGCTAGAGGGGTAGGGGGGGCTGCTAACTATGGCTACACCTTC. Translation gives CSARGVGGAANYGYTF.

This clonotype was seen only a few times. This rearrangement joins TRBV2 to TRBJ2-4; TRBD1 matches at 10 bases. This CDR3 is built from 18 residues. The V gene end was trimmed by 8 bases and the J gene end by 1 base; junction bases not matched to a gene: 14. Germline V gives CDR1 SNHLY, CDR2 FYNNEI. CDR3 loop: CASRPGQGRIQAKNIQYF. CDR3 nucleotides: TGTGCCAGCCGACCGGGACAGGGGAGAATACAGGCCAAAAACATTCAGTACTTC.

The V call is TRBV7-9, the J call TRBJ2-3; 9 nucleotides agree with TRBD2. The germline V gene has CDR1 SEHNR and CDR2 FQNEAQ (reference sequence). Trimming removed 4 bases from V and 0 bases from J; junction bases left unmatched: 2. CDR3 length: 15 amino acids. This CDR3 reads CASSSAGGSTDTQYF. The DNA of the CDR3 is TGTGCCAGCAGCTCAGCGGGGGGCAGCACAGATACGCAGTATTTT.

This clonotype showed up just a few times. The rearrangement uses TRBV6-1 and TRBJ1-4; D not certain. The CDR3 runs 14 residues. Germline CDR1 is MNHNS and CDR2 is SASEGT. V was shortened by 0 bases and J by 6 bases, with 8 bases between the two germline ends. The chain's CDR3 is CASSEAQPDEKLFF. CDR3 DNA: TGTGCCAGCAGTGAAGCCCAGCCAGATGAAAAACTGTTTTTT.

This clonotype was found a few times. CDR3 protein: CASSQEDRSNQPQHF. CDR3 sequence (DNA): TGCGCCAGCAGCCAAGAGGATCGTAGCAATCAGCCCCAGCATTTT. This sequence joins TRBV4-3 and TRBJ1-5; no firm D call. The V gene lost 0 bases and the J gene lost 0 bases, with 6 bases spanning the gap. Germline CDR1 is LGHNA and CDR2 is YSLEER. There are 15 residues in the CDR3.

This chain joins TRBV20-1 and TRBJ2-1; 7 bases are a match to TRBD2. Germline V gene data show CDR1 as DFQATT and CDR2 as SNEGSKA (reference sequence). V shed 1 base and J 4 bases; nucleotides not matched to a gene: 1. The CDR3 runs 13 residues. The CDR3 spells CSARGLAYNEQFF. In DNA form, the CDR3 reads TGCAGTGCTAGAGGACTAGCATACAATGAGCAGTTCTTC.

There are a few counts of this clonotype. The V gene is TRBV7-2, the J gene TRBJ2-7, with D perhaps TRBD2 (5 bases). V was pared by 5 bases and J by 2 bases, with 16 bases between. Germline assignment: CDR1 SGHTA and CDR2 FQGNSA. This CDR3 has 15 amino acids. CDR3 DNA sequence: TGTGCCAGCAGCCCCCAGGCGGGTTCACCCTACGAGCAGTACTTC. Translated: CASSPQAGSPYEQYF.

In its sample, this clonotype was seen a few times. The V call is TRBV20-1, the J call TRBJ2-5, with TRBD2 matching 13 bases. The CDR3 is 16 amino acids. CDR1 is DFQATT and CDR2 is SNEGSKA in the germline V gene (reference sequence). The ends lost 6 bases at V and 1 base at J; junction bases unmatched: 8. CDR3 nucleotides: TGCAGTGCCCAACGGACTAGCGGGGGCCTCCAAGAGACCCAGTACTTC. This translates into CSAQRTSGGLQETQYF.

This chain connects TRBV20-1 to TRBJ1-1; a possible D gene is TRBD1 (6 bases). The CDR3 extends over 12 amino acids. V gave up 7 bases and J gave up 6 bases, with 15 bases separating them. Germline V gene lookup returns CDR1 DFQATT and CDR2 SNEGSKA (reference sequence). The CDR3 nucleotides are TGCAGTGTTTCAGGGGATGGACCTGAAGCTTTCTTT. As protein: CSVSGDGPEAFF.

This chain uses TRBV6-5 with TRBJ1-5; D unclear. This CDR3 contains 14 residues. Trimming removed 5 bases at V and 2 bases at J, with 10 bases between. Germline V gene sequence: CDR1 MNHEY, CDR2 SVGAGI. The CDR3 loop is CASSTGIGNQPQHF. CDR3 DNA: TGTGCCAGCAGTACCGGGATCGGCAATCAGCCCCAGCATTTT.

This clonotype was seen a few times. The chain combines TRBV20-1 with TRBJ2-7; the D call may be TRBD1 or TRBD2 (6 bases each). Germline V gene lookup returns CDR1 DFQATT and CDR2 SNEGSKA (reference sequence). V was trimmed by 0 bases and J by 6 bases, leaving 15 bases between them. This CDR3 contains 14 residues. The CDR3 nucleotides read TGCAGTGCTAGAGATCGAGGGGGGCCACTCGAGCAGTACTTC. As protein: CSARDRGGPLEQYF.

This clonotype occurred a few times. The chain has TRBV5-1 and TRBJ2-5; 8 bases are shared with TRBD1. Germline V gene sequence: CDR1 SGHRS, CDR2 YFSETQ. V gave up 0 bases and J gave up 4 bases; unmatched junction bases: 5. This CDR3 spans 15 amino acids. The CDR3 coding sequence is TGCGCCAGCAGCTTGGGACAGGGGTTTGGAGAGACCCAGTACTTC. It translates to CASSLGQGFGETQYF.

The rearrangement uses TRBV11-1 and TRBJ2-5; D may be TRBD1 (6 bases). Germline values: CDR1 SGHAT, CDR2 FQDESV (reference sequence). Trimming left V 5 bases short and J 5 bases short, with 24 bases between. The CDR3 is 17 amino acids. CDR3 DNA sequence: TGTGCCAGCAGCCTGAGGCCTGGTGGGCAGGGGAAGGAGACCCAGTACTTC. Translated, it gives CASSLRPGGQGKETQYF.

The gene calls are TRBV6-5 and TRBJ2-4, with 8 bases fitting TRBD2. V shed 8 bases and J 3 bases; nucleotides not matched to a gene: 6. This CDR3 comprises 14 residues. The germline gives CDR1 MNHEY, CDR2 SVGAGI. CDR3 sequence (DNA): TGTGCCAGCGCCCAAAGCGGGGGCAAAAACATTCAGTACTTC. Translated: CASAQSGGKNIQYF.

J is TRBJ2-3 and V is TRBV28; 12 bases fit TRBD2. V gave up 9 bases and J gave up 4 bases; unmatched junction bases: 8. The germline gives CDR1 MDHEN, CDR2 SYDVKM. This CDR3 has 15 residues. The chain's CDR3 is CASILAGGPPDTQYF. The CDR3 region has the DNA TGTGCCAGTATCCTAGCGGGAGGGCCGCCAGATACGCAGTATTTT.

This clonotype was counted ten times or more. The chain carries TRBV9 and TRBJ2-7; maybe TRBD1 (5 bases). Trimming removed 4 bases from V and 1 base from J, with 15 bases in between. There are 15 residues in the CDR3. Germline CDR1 and CDR2: SGDLS and YYNGEE. The CDR3 DNA reads as TGTGCCAGCAGCCTATATCCCGACAGTTCCTACGAGCAGTACTTC. Translation gives CASSLYPDSSYEQYF.

This clonotype has at least ten counts. V usage is TRBV4-1 and J usage is TRBJ2-3; D not certain. Deletions cut 2 bases from V and 6 bases from J, with 18 bases between. There are 16 residues in the CDR3. The germline gives CDR1 MGHRA, CDR2 YSYEKL. CDR3: CASSQRHSNQKDTQYF. The CDR3, as DNA: TGCGCCAGCAGCCAAAGACATTCTAACCAGAAGGATACGCAGTATTTT.

This clonotype has just a few counts. The chain is built from TRBV4-3 and TRBJ2-3; 10 bases fit TRBD1. CDR3 length equals 14 residues. The V and J ends lost 4 bases and 4 bases, in that order; junction bases with no gene match: 2. Looked up from germline, CDR1 is LGHNA and CDR2 is YSLEER. The CDR3 DNA is TGCGCCAGCAGCCGCGGGACAGGGGCAGATACGCAGTATTTT. Amino acid sequence: CASSRGTGADTQYF.

J is TRBJ2-4 and V is TRBV7-2, with 7 bases that match TRBD2. J lost 6 bases, V lost 6 bases, and 11 bases had no gene match. This CDR3 contains 15 residues. Per the germline V gene, CDR1 is SGHTA and CDR2 is FQGNSA. The CDR3 region is CASSPGGGARNIQYF. For the CDR3, the DNA is TGTGCCAGCAGTCCGGGAGGAGGGGCGAGAAACATTCAGTACTTC.

J is TRBJ1-4 and V is TRBV7-2; TRBD1 might be the D (5 bases). This CDR3 contains 14 residues. The germline gives CDR1 SGHTA, CDR2 FQGNSA. V shed 5 bases and J shed 5 bases, with 12 bases lying between them. For the CDR3, the DNA is TGTGCCAGCAGCCCCGCGGGGCCCAATGAAAAACTGTTTTTT. Translation: CASSPAGPNEKLFF.

The chain uses TRBV18 and TRBJ1-2; 7 bases match TRBD1. The germline gives CDR1 KGHSH, CDR2 LQKENI. V shed 2 bases and J 3 bases; nucleotides not matched to a gene: 3. The CDR3 sequence is 14 residues long. The CDR3 sequence: CASSPAQGDYGYTF. The CDR3 DNA follows: TGTGCCAGCTCACCAGCGCAGGGGGACTATGGCTACACCTTC.